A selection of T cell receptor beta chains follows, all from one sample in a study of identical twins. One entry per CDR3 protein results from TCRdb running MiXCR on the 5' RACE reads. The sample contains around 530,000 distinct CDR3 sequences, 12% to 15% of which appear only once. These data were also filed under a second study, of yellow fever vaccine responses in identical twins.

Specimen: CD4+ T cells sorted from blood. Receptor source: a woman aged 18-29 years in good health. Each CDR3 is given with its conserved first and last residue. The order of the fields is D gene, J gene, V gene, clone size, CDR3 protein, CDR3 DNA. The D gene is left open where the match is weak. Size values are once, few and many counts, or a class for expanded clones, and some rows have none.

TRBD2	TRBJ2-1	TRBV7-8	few	CASSTRLADYNEQFF	TGTGCCAGCAGCACAAGACTAGCGGACTACAATGAGCAGTTCTTC
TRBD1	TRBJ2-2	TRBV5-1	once	CASSLSGGVGTGELFF	TGCGCCAGCAGCTTATCAGGGGGCGTAGGCACCGGGGAGCTGTTTTTT
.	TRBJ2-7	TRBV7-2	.	CASSFGPGSVEQYF	TGTGCCAGCAGCTTCGGACCGGGATCGGTCGAGCAGTACTTC
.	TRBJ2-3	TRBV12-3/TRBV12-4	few	CASSLGVGGADTQYF	TGTGCCAGCAGTTTAGGGGTCGGGGGCGCAGATACGCAGTATTTT
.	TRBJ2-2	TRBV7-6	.	CASSLVGASSTGELFF	TGTGCCAGCAGCTTAGTCGGGGCCTCGAGCACCGGGGAGCTGTTTTTT
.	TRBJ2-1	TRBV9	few	CASSVGRDPYNEQFF	TGTGCCAGCAGCGTAGGGAGGGACCCGTACAATGAGCAGTTCTTC
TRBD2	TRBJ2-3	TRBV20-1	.	CSARSAGGPTDTQYF	TGCAGTGCTAGATCGGCGGGGGGGCCGACAGATACGCAGTATTTT
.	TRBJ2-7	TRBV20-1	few	CSADKGLTYEQYF	TGCAGTGCGGACAAGGGGTTAACCTACGAGCAGTACTTC
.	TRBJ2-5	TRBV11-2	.	CASSRPAETQYF	TGTGCCAGCAGTAGACCCGCAGAGACCCAGTACTTC
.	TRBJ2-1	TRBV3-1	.	CASSRGTPNVQFF	TGTGCCAGCAGCCGTGGGACCCCCAATGTGCAGTTCTTC
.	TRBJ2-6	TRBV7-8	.	CASSLYLRGELSGANVLTF	TGTGCCAGCAGCTTATACCTCAGAGGAGAACTCTCTGGGGCCAACGTCCTGACTTTC
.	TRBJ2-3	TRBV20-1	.	CSASPPGVADTQYF	TGCAGTGCTAGCCCACCGGGAGTTGCAGATACGCAGTATTTT
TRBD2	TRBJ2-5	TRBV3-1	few	CASSPRPGTSGEETQYF	TGTGCCAGCAGCCCCCGACCCGGGACTAGCGGGGAAGAGACCCAGTACTTC
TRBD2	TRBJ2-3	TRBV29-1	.	CSFMTSLTDTQYF	TGCAGCTTCATGACTAGCTTAACAGATACGCAGTATTTT
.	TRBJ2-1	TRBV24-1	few	CATSDSAREQFF	TGTGCCACCAGTGATTCCGCCCGGGAGCAGTTCTTC
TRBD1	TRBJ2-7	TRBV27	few	CASSLQGQGAYEQYF	TGTGCCAGCAGTTTACAGGGACAGGGAGCCTACGAGCAGTACTTC
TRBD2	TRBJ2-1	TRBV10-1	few	CASSGTSGAANEQFF	TGCGCCAGCAGTGGAACTAGCGGAGCCGCCAATGAGCAGTTCTTC
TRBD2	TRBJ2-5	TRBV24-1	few	CATSDAGTTPYF	TGTGCCACCAGTGACGCCGGGACTACTCCTTACTTC
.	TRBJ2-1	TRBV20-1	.	CSAKEDWTEFF	TGCAGTGCCAAGGAAGATTGGACAGAGTTCTTC
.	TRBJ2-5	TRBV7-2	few	CASSQNRAPQETQYF	TGTGCCAGCAGCCAAAACAGGGCCCCGCAAGAGACCCAGTACTTC
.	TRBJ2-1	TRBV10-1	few	CASSETGGGLAEQFF	TGCGCCAGCAGTGAGACAGGGGGCGGACTAGCGGAGCAGTTCTTC
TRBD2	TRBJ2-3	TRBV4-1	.	CASSQYLAGETVGTDTQYF	TGCGCCAGCAGCCAGTACCTAGCGGGAGAGACAGTTGGCACAGATACGCAGTATTTT
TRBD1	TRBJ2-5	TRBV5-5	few	CASSPRRQGALKTQYF	TGTGCCAGCAGCCCCCGGCGACAGGGGGCTTTGAAGACCCAGTACTTC
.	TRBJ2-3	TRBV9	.	CASSVAPPGGPSTDTQYF	TGTGCCAGCAGCGTAGCCCCCCCCGGGGGCCCTTCCACAGATACGCAGTATTTT
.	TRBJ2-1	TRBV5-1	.	CASTKDPPVNEQFF	TGCGCCAGCACCAAAGATCCCCCTGTAAATGAGCAGTTCTTC
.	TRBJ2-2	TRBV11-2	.	CASSPQTSGELFF	TGTGCCAGCAGCCCTCAGACGTCCGGGGAGCTGTTTTTT
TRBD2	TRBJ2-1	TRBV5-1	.	CASSLNLAGFNEQFF	TGCGCCAGCAGCTTGAACCTAGCGGGATTCAATGAGCAGTTCTTC
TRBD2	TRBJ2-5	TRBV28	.	CASRRGLAGGQETQYF	TGTGCCAGCAGACGAGGACTAGCGGGGGGCCAAGAGACCCAGTACTTC
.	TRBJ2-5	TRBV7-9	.	CASSLRSGGQGQETQYF	TGTGCCAGCAGCTTACGTTCCGGTGGGCAGGGGCAAGAGACCCAGTACTTC
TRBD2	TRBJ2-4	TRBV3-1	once	CASSQGLAGGHIQYF	TGTGCCAGCAGCCAAGGACTAGCGGGGGGTCACATTCAGTACTTC
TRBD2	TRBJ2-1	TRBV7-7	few	CASSSGLSNEQFF	TGTGCCAGCAGCTCGGGACTATCCAATGAGCAGTTCTTC
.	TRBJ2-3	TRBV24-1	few	CATADSDTQYF	TGTGCCACCGCCGACTCAGATACGCAGTATTTT
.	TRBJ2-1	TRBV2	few	CASTGSYNEQFF	TGTGCCAGCACCGGGAGCTACAATGAGCAGTTCTTC
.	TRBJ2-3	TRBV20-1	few	CSAIDRFHTDTQYF	TGCAGTGCTATAGACAGGTTCCACACAGATACGCAGTATTTT
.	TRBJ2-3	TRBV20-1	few	CGLGRGTDTQYF	TGCGGTTTGGGTCGAGGTACAGATACGCAGTATTTT
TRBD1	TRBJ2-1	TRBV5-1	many	CASRQGAYNEQFF	TGCGCCAGCAGACAGGGGGCATACAATGAGCAGTTCTTC
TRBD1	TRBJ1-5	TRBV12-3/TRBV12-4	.	CASSLGEGAINQPQHF	TGTGCCAGCAGTTTAGGGGAGGGGGCGATCAATCAGCCCCAGCATTTT
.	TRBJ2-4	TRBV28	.	CASSPTGGPIQYF	TGTGCCAGCAGCCCCACCGGTGGACCCATTCAGTACTTC
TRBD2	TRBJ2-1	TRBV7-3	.	CASSPNSGRSRNEQFF	TGTGCCAGCAGCCCGAATAGCGGGAGGTCGCGGAATGAGCAGTTCTTC
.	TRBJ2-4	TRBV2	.	CASSEEGLKDIQYF	TGTGCCAGCAGTGAGGAAGGGCTTAAAGACATTCAGTACTTC
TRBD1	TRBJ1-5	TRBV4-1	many	CASSQDPGGAFQPQHF	TGCGCCAGCAGCCAAGATCCAGGGGGCGCTTTTCAGCCCCAGCATTTT
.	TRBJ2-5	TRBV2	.	CASSEGHGIQETQYF	TGTGCCAGCAGTGAAGGGCATGGAATCCAAGAGACCCAGTACTTC
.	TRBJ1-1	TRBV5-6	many	CASSLKARQMNTEAFF	TGTGCCAGCAGCTTGAAAGCGCGACAGATGAACACTGAAGCTTTCTTT
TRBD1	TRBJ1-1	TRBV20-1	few	CSARVQVGQRNTEAFF	TGCAGTGCTAGAGTACAAGTGGGACAGAGGAACACTGAAGCTTTCTTT
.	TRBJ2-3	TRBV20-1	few	CSARDWSRGLTDTQYF	TGCAGTGCTAGAGATTGGTCCAGGGGCCTAACAGATACGCAGTATTTT
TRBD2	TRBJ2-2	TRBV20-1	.	CSARETAGGSGELFF	TGCAGTGCTAGAGAAACGGCGGGGGGGTCCGGGGAGCTGTTTTTT
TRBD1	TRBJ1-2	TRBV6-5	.	CASSSRSTGGHGYGYTF	TGTGCCAGCAGTTCGCGATCCACAGGGGGCCACGGCTATGGCTACACCTTC
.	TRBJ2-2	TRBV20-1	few	CSASSREFRNTGELFF	TGCAGTGCCAGTTCCCGGGAATTCCGTAACACCGGGGAGCTGTTTTTT
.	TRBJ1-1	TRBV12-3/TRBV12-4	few	CASSFRERAFF	TGTGCCAGCAGTTTTCGGGAAAGAGCTTTCTTT
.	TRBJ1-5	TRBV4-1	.	CASSQGTPNQPQHF	TGCGCCAGCAGCCAAGGGACACCCAATCAGCCCCAGCATTTT
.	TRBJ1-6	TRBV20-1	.	CSARDQQAFNSPLHF	TGCAGTGCTAGAGATCAACAGGCCTTTAATTCACCCCTCCACTTT
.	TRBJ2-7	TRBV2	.	CASSDRNSYEQYF	TGTGCCAGCAGTGACAGGAATTCCTACGAGCAGTACTTC
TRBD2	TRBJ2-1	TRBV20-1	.	CSARSGLAGAYPHNEQFF	TGCAGTGCTAGATCGGGACTAGCGGGAGCTTACCCTCACAATGAGCAGTTCTTC
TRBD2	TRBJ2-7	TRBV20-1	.	CSASRLAAYEQYF	TGCAGTGCTAGCCGACTAGCGGCCTACGAGCAGTACTTC